These 25 T cell receptor beta chains were all obtained from the same sample, sequenced in a study of regulatory T cells in long-lasting Graves disease. Building the TCR beta libraries relied on iRepertoire HTBI primers, and CDR3 regions underwent Arm-PCR. One entry per CDR3 protein, called by TCRdb with MiXCR from the multiplex PCR reads. The sample holds approximately 540,000 distinct CDR3 sequences, about 12% seen once. Documented time point: newly diagnosed GD, antithyroid drugs for less than 3 months. Researchers made the TCR library from RNA that was extracted from PBMCs. The same sample was also used in a study of T cells in Graves' hyperthyroidism and ophthalmopathy.

The material was peripheral blood mononuclear cells (PBMCs), obtained at new diagnosis, from a patient treated with antithyroid drugs. The receptors derive from a woman in her 30s with Graves disease.

The table lists this clonotype with a few counts. V gene TRBV10-2 combines with J gene TRBJ2-7, with D maybe TRBD2 (6 bases). CDR1 and CDR2 from the germline V gene are WSHSY and SAAADI. The CDR3 runs 15 residues. V was trimmed by 0 bases and J by 2 bases, leaving 11 bases between them. The CDR3 DNA reads as TGCGCCAGCAGTGAGTCGCGGGGCAGTACCTACGAGCAGTACTTC. Its translation is CASSESRGSTYEQYF.

This clonotype has at least ten counts. The chain links TRBV7-7 to TRBJ2-2, with TRBD2 matching over 10 bases. After removal of 2 bases from V and 0 bases from J, the junction contained 6 bases not matched to a gene. The CDR3 sequence is 18 residues long. Germline values: CDR1 SSHAT, CDR2 FNYEAQ (reference sequence). The CDR3 loop reads CASSLSLAGAANTGELFF. CDR3 coding DNA: TGTGCCAGCAGCTTAAGTCTAGCGGGAGCCGCGAACACCGGGGAGCTGTTTTTT.

This clonotype has ten or more counts. The CDR3 sequence is CATSDLAGTGELFF. The CDR3, as DNA: TGTGCCACCAGTGACTTAGCAGGCACCGGGGAGCTGTTTTTT. The rearrangement uses TRBV24-1 and TRBJ2-2; D is undetermined. Trimming removed 4 bases from V and 4 bases from J, with 9 bases in between. Germline V gene data show CDR1 as KGHDR and CDR2 as SFDVKD. This CDR3 comprises 14 residues.

This clonotype was found many times. The chain employs TRBV3-1 and TRBJ2-1, with D unclear. This CDR3 is 12 amino acids long. V lost 3 bases, J lost 12 bases, and 12 bases lay in between. The germline V gene encodes CDR1 LGHDT and CDR2 YNNKEL (reference sequence). CDR3 sequence (DNA): TGTGCCAGCAGCCAGACGGATAGGTGGCAGTTCTTC. This encodes CASSQTDRWQFF.

This clonotype turned up a few times. CDR3 residues: CASSYSFDNEQFF. CDR3 nucleotides: TGTGCCAGCAGTTACTCATTTGACAATGAGCAGTTCTTC. This chain joins TRBV6-5 and TRBJ2-1; D is uncertain. Trimming removed 0 bases from V and 5 bases from J, with 5 bases in between. This CDR3 has 13 residues. Germline V gene sequence: CDR1 MNHEY, CDR2 SVGAGI.

The chain combines TRBV6-2 or TRBV6-3 with TRBJ1-4, with TRBD1 matching 7 bases. The V and J ends lost 5 bases and 8 bases, in that order; junction bases with no gene match: 8. Germline CDR1 and CDR2: MNHEY and SVGEGT. This CDR3 has 14 amino acids. DNA of the CDR3: TGTGCCAGCAGTAACAGGGGCCCATGGGAAAAACTGTTTTTT. It specifies CASSNRGPWEKLFF.

This clonotype occurred many times. The chain joins TRBV10-3 to TRBJ2-7, with TRBD2 identical over 7 bases. V dropped 8 bases and J dropped 6; count of bases not matched to a gene: 7. Germline assignment: CDR1 ENHRY and CDR2 SYGVKD. The CDR3 contains 12 residues. CDR3 sequence: CAIRSGKREQYF. CDR3 nucleotides: TGTGCCATCCGCAGCGGGAAACGCGAGCAGTACTTC.

This clonotype was seen repeatedly, ten times or more. The V call is TRBV28, the J call TRBJ2-7; possibly TRBD2 for D (6 bases). CDR1 is MDHEN and CDR2 is SYDVKM in the germline V gene. V lost 6 bases to trimming and J lost 2 bases, with 20 bases between them. The CDR3 has 16 residues. CDR3 DNA sequence: TGTGCCAGCAGATACTACCGGACTAAAGTCACCTACGAGCAGTACTTC. The encoded protein is CASRYYRTKVTYEQYF.

As for this clonotype: This sequence may be a read error, since a much larger clone differs from it by one base. The rearrangement links TRBV27 to TRBJ2-7; D call uncertain. CDR1 is MNHEY, CDR2 SMNVEV, per germline (reference sequence). The germline V and J ends were trimmed by 3 bases and 7 bases, with 19 bases remaining between them. CDR3 size: 15 residues. The CDR3 sequence: CASSLDRLGYNEQYF. As DNA, the CDR3 is TGTGCCAGCAGTTTGGATCGCCTGGGATACAATGAGCAGTACTTC.

This clonotype was observed a handful of times. V gene TRBV5-1 combines with J gene TRBJ2-7; possibly TRBD2 for D (7 bases). Germline V lookup: CDR1 SGHRS, CDR2 YFSETQ. The CDR3 covers 14 residues. Trimming took 5 bases from V and 6 from J, leaving 18 bases between them. CDR3 nucleotide sequence: TGCGCCAGCAGGCTCGGGGGGCCGGGGCGCGAGCAGTACTTC. Translated, it gives CASRLGGPGREQYF.

This clonotype was seen at least ten times. This rearrangement joins TRBV20-1 to TRBJ2-7, with unresolved D. Germline V gene sequence: CDR1 DFQATT, CDR2 SNEGSKA (reference sequence). Trimming stripped 3 bases from V and 2 bases from J, with 5 bases between. This CDR3 is built from 11 residues. CDR3 bases: TGCAGTGCTAGTCGGACCTACGAGCAGTACTTC. This gives the protein CSASRTYEQYF.

This clonotype was counted a few times. This chain joins TRBV19 and TRBJ2-2, with 12 nucleotides matching TRBD1. CDR3 length: 17 amino acids. The V and J ends lost 7 bases and 3 bases, in that order; junction bases with no gene match: 9. Germline CDR1 LNHDA, CDR2 SQIVND (reference sequence). Here the CDR3 reads CASTFRDRGPDTGELFF. The CDR3 coding sequence is TGTGCCAGTACTTTCCGGGACAGGGGGCCGGACACCGGGGAGCTGTTTTTT. The whole variable domain, filled in from reference TRBV19 and TRBJ2-2, reads DGGITQSPKYLFRKEGQNVTLSCEQNLNHDAMYWYRQDPGQGLRLIYYSQIVNDFQKGDIAEGYSVSREKKESFPLTVTSAQKNPTAFYLCASTFRDRGPDTGELFFGEGSRLTVL.

This clonotype has a count of ten or more. The chain is built from TRBV12-3 or TRBV12-4 and TRBJ1-2; D gene uncertain. CDR3 length equals 13 residues. V was pared by 7 bases and J by 7 bases, with 16 bases between. CDR3 sequence (DNA): TGTGCCAGCAACTCGGGTGGGTGGCTTGGCTACACCTTC. Translation: CASNSGGWLGYTF.

The genes are TRBV29-1 and TRBJ2-3, with D tentatively TRBD2 (5 bases). The CDR3 is 12 residues long. Germline V gene lookup returns CDR1 SQVTM and CDR2 ANQGSEA. The V and J ends lost 4 bases and 6 bases respectively, with 11 bases between them. This CDR3 is CSVGPGGDTQYF. In nucleotides, the CDR3 is TGCAGCGTTGGACCGGGCGGGGATACGCAGTATTTT.

The V gene is TRBV10-3, the J gene TRBJ1-3, with TRBD1 matching 10 bases. This CDR3 is 16 amino acids long. V dropped 4 bases and J dropped 0; count of bases not matched to a gene: 3. CDR1 ENHRY and CDR2 SYGVKD come from the germline V gene. CDR3: CAISGGQGVSGNTIYF. CDR3 bases: TGTGCCATCAGTGGTGGACAGGGGGTCTCTGGAAACACCATATATTTT.

This clonotype was counted ten times or more. The chain has TRBV6-1 and TRBJ2-1; D gene uncertain. Germline V gene sequence: CDR1 MNHNS, CDR2 SASEGT. The CDR3 extends over 14 amino acids. V lost 6 bases, J lost 5 bases, and 14 bases lay in between. CDR3 in amino acids: CASSPTPINNEQFF. The CDR3 DNA reads TGTGCCAGCAGCCCTACCCCAATAAACAATGAGCAGTTCTTC.

This clonotype was seen repeatedly, ten times or more. V gene TRBV30 combines with J gene TRBJ1-2; no firm D call. The germline CDR1 and CDR2 sequences are GTSNPN and SVGIG (reference sequence). CDR3 size: 13 residues. Trimming left V 2 bases short and J 4 bases short, with 11 bases between. The CDR3 region is CAWSMGLSYGYTF. As DNA, the CDR3 is TGTGCCTGGAGTATGGGCCTCAGCTATGGCTACACCTTC. Using reference TRBV30 and TRBJ1-2 for the parts outside the CDR3, the full variable domain is SQTIHQWPATLVQPVGSPLSLECTVEGTSNPNLYWYRQAAGRGLQLLFYSVGIGQISSEVPQNLSASRPQDRQFILSSKKLLLSDSGFYLCAWSMGLSYGYTFGSGTRLTVV.

The chain has TRBV6-2 or TRBV6-3 and TRBJ2-3, with D perhaps TRBD1 (6 bases). Trimming took off 0 bases at V and 2 bases at J, with 12 bases between the two ends. The CDR3 spans 16 residues. Germline CDR1 and CDR2: MNHEY and SVGEGT. The CDR3 here is CASSYSMRGYTDTQYF. CDR3 in DNA: TGTGCCAGCAGTTACTCGATGAGGGGGTACACAGATACGCAGTATTTT.

The chain links TRBV2 to TRBJ2-1; the D gene is possibly TRBD1 (7 bases). The germline CDR1 and CDR2 sequences are SNHLY and FYNNEI. V was cut by 8 bases and J by 3 bases, with 17 bases left in between. The CDR3 covers 15 residues. CDR3 sequence reads: CASQTRDSFYNEQFF. DNA for the CDR3: TGTGCCAGCCAAACGCGGGACAGCTTCTACAATGAGCAGTTCTTC.

The sample holds many counts of this clonotype. The J gene is TRBJ2-1, the V gene TRBV15, with 8 bases identical to TRBD2. This CDR3 comprises 16 residues. J lost 4 bases, V lost 0 bases, and 5 bases had no gene match. The germline V gene has CDR1 LNHNV and CDR2 YYDKDF (reference sequence). This CDR3 is CATSRDLAGGYNEQFF. The CDR3 DNA follows: TGTGCCACCAGCAGAGATCTAGCGGGTGGTTACAATGAGCAGTTCTTC.

This clonotype was counted many times. The chain links TRBV29-1 to TRBJ2-7, with 8 bases lining up with TRBD2. The CDR3 covers 14 residues. Germline V CDR1 and CDR2: SQVTM, ANQGSEA. J was trimmed by 3 bases and V by 7 bases; bases with no gene match: 11. CDR3 amino acids: CSALSGSTYYEQYF. The DNA of the CDR3 is TGCAGCGCTCTAAGCGGGAGTACCTACTACGAGCAGTACTTC.

This clonotype turned up a few times. This sequence joins TRBV20-1 and TRBJ1-5; 7 positions agree with TRBD1. This CDR3 contains 15 residues. Germline loops: CDR1 DFQATT, CDR2 SNEGSKA (reference sequence). With V trimmed by 0 bases and J by 6 bases, 8 bases remained unmatched. CDR3: CSARDTTGSGQPQHF. As DNA, the CDR3 is TGCAGTGCTAGAGATACGACAGGGTCGGGTCAGCCCCAGCATTTT.

This clonotype has at least ten counts. The chain carries TRBV6-2 or TRBV6-3 and TRBJ1-2, with a weak D call TRBD1 (5 bases). Germline-derived CDR1 and CDR2 are MNHEY and SVGEGT. Trimming removed 7 bases at V and 0 bases at J, with 9 bases between. CDR3 length: 13 residues. CDR3 nucleotide sequence: TGTGCCAGCATGGGGCAGTCTAACTATGGCTACACCTTC. Translating gives CASMGQSNYGYTF.

This clonotype was observed at least ten times. The chain has TRBV27 and TRBJ1-2; no clear D gene. The CDR3 runs to 14 residues. Trimming removed 5 bases at V and 7 bases at J, with 17 bases between. CDR1 is MNHEY and CDR2 is SMNVEV in the germline V gene (reference sequence). The CDR3, as DNA: TGTGCCAGCAGTCCCGGGAGCCGGCGGCGTGGCTACACCTTC. It specifies CASSPGSRRRGYTF.

For this clonotype: The junction and the germline gene differ at one end; a read error may be behind it. This chain connects TRBV27 to TRBJ2-7, with 7 bases identical to TRBD2. CDR1 MNHEY and CDR2 SMNVEV come from the germline V gene (reference sequence). This CDR3 comprises 13 residues. CDR3 bases: TGTGCCAGCAGTTTATCAAGGGACTACGGGCAGTACTTC. This gives the protein CASSLSRDYGQYF.